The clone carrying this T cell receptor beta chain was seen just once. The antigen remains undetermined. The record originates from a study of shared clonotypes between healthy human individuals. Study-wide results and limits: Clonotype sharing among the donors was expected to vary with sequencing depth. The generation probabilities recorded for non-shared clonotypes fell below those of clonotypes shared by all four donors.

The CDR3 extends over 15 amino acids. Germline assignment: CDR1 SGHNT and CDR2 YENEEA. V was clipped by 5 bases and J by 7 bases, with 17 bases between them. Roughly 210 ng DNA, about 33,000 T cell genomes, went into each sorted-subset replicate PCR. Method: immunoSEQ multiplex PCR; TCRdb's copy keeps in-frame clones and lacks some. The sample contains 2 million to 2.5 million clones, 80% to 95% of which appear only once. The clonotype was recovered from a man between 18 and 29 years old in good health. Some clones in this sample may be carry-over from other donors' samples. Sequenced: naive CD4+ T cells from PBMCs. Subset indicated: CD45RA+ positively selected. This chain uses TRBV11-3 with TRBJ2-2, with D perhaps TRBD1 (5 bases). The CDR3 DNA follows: TGTGCCAGCAGCCTTGGACACGGCTCGGTCGGGGAGCTGTTTTTT. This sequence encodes CASSLGHGSVGELFF.